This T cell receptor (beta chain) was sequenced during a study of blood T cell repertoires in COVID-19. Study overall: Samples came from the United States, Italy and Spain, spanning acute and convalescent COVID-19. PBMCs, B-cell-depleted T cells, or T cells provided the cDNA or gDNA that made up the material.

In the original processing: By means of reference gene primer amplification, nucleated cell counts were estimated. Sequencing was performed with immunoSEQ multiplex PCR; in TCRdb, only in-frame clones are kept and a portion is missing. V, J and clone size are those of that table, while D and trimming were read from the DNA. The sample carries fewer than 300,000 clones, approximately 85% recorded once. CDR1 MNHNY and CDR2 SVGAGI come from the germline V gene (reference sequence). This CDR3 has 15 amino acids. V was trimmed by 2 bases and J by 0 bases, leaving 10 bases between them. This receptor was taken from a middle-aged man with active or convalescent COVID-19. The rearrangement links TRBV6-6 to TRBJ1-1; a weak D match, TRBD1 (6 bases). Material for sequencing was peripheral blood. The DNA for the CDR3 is TGTGCCAGCAGTTACGGGACATTCATGAACACTGAAGCTTTCTTT. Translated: CASSYGTFMNTEAFF.